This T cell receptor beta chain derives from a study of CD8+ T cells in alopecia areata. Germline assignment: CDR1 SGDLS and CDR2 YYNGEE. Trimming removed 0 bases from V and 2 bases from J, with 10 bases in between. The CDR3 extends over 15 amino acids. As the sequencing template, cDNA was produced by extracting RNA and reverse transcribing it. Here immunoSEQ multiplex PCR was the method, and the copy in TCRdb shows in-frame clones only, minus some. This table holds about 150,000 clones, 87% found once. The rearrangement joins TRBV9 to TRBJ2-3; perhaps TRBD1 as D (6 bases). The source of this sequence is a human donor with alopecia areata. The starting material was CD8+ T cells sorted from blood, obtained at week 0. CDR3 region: CASSVEGDYTDTQYF. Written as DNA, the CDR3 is TGTGCCAGCAGCGTAGAGGGGGATTACACAGATACGCAGTATTTT. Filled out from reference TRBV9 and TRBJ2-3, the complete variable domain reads DSGVTQTPKHLITATGQRVTLRCSPRSGDLSVYWYQQSLDQGLQFLIQYYNGEERAKGNILERFSAQQFPDLHSELNLSSLELGDSALYFCASSVEGDYTDTQYFGPGTRLTVL.